This T cell receptor beta chain was observed in a study of T-cell memory formation after mild COVID-19 listed by TCRdb under 2021. In the study overall: Most TCR sequence clusters were specific to one of the two donors. T-cell clones expanding and contracting after mild COVID-19 in two donors were tracked by longitudinal TCRalpha and TCRbeta repertoire sequencing. Two young, previously healthy adult volunteers, one female and one male, were included in the cohort.

Ficoll-Paque density gradient centrifugation was used to isolate PBMCs. Paper-wide results and their limitations: From day 15 to 85, contracting clones showed balanced CD4/CD8 phenotypes, whereas a second wave of clones that expanded from day 15 to 37 leaned towards CD4+. Contracting CD4+ clones were located mainly in the CM and EM memory subsets, whereas CD8+ clones were found to be enriched in EMRA. SARS-CoV-2 specificity of the second-wave clones peaking on day 37 was not confirmed. Some responding clones were detected in pre-infection memory, which suggested that pre-existing cross-reactive memory T cells had joined the SARS-CoV-2 response. Only a couple of mild cases were covered in the study, and larger cohorts including severe cases with pre-infection samples were considered necessary.

These reads were obtained on an Illumina NovaSeq 6000. TCRalpha and TCRbeta cDNA libraries were constructed by 5'RACE with constant-segment primers, with sample barcodes and unique molecular identifiers being introduced. Trizol reagent was used to extract RNA from every sample. Libraries were amplified in two PCR steps, with a second sample barcode and Illumina TruSeq adapters added in the second step. The libraries were sequenced on an Illumina NovaSeq using 2 x 150 bp paired-end reads. The source study handled its data this way. Demultiplexing of reads and collapsing into UMI-guided consensus sequences were performed with migec v1.2.7. With mixcr v2.1.11, UMI consensuses were aligned to TRA and TRB V and J templates and assembled into clonotypes. A clonotype was counted as expanded or contracted only when both edgeR and NoisET called the clonotype significant, with the noise models trained on biological replicates. For edgeR calls, a false discovery rate-adjusted p below 0.01 and a log2 fold-change threshold of 1 were applied. PCA with hierarchical clustering of max-normalized trajectories of the 1000 most abundant clonotypes was used as exploratory dynamics analysis. Each responding clone was given a CD4 or CD8 phenotype based on the CD4+ and CD8+ repertoires, which had been sequenced separately. TCRdb applied fastp at Q25 and MiXCR to the public reads, then kept only in-frame beta chains. Every CDR3 protein is listed once, alongside the most common genes and DNA of its rows. These V and J calls are TCRdb output, not the study's own analysis. In all, the sample holds about 400,000 distinct CDR3 sequences, and roughly 15% of those were seen once. The ten biggest clones cover roughly 21% of the sample.

This clonotype came up a few times. Its binding antigen is unknown. Per-base quality was not reported, and no clone a single base away is much larger than it. The sequencing input was PBMCs or a T cell subset sorted from them (not recorded which). This sequence was found in a man in his late teens or twenties who had mild COVID-19 (a few samples of this study predate the infection). The sample titles of this study are shuffled in the database, so cell type and time point are left out; the donor was told from shared clones.

This receptor has the CDR3 CASSHMDRGTSPLHF. The nucleotide sequence reads as follows: TGTGCCAGCAGCCACATGGACAGGGGAACTTCACCCCTCCACTTT. Recombination joined TRBV11-2 with TRBJ1-6, with 9 junctional bases fitting TRBD1. The CDR3 numbers 15 residues from cysteine through phenylalanine. The DNA shown is the 45-base CDR3, in frame from base 1. Reading the germline V gene gives CDR1 SGHAT and CDR2 FQNNGV. The germline V end is reduced by 5 bases and the J end by 9 bases; junction bases left unmatched: 8.